The clone carrying this TCR beta chain was counted at least ten times. This beta chain appears as a stray read in a library generated for alpha chains; its size is not informative. This sample is drawn from a study of spatial heterogeneity in lung cancer. Study-level background: Sequences of the beta chain were consistently detected in greater numbers than alpha-chain sequences.

As to time point: sample taken at primary tumor resection. In each case, whole RNA from tumor, nontumor lung or frozen PBMC was sequenced unsorted. The roughly 68 donors had untreated early-stage non-small cell lung cancer. Individual TCR cDNA molecules each bore their own unique molecular identifier. TCRdb reprocessed the 5' RACE reads with MiXCR, giving one entry per CDR3 protein. The sample has about 8,600 distinct CDR3 sequences; less than 5% are singletons. The sequence was collected from a male donor with early-stage non-small cell lung cancer. The sequencing here drew on PBMCs, taken at surgery.

DNA for the CDR3: TGCAGCGTTACCGCGGGGGGGCGTCAAGAGACCCAGTACTTC. Encoded protein: CSVTAGGRQETQYF. The rearrangement uses TRBV29-1 and TRBJ2-5, with 9 bases fitting TRBD2. The CDR3 is 14 residues long. Germline CDR1 and CDR2: SQVTM and ANQGSEA. Trimming cost V 5 bases and J 2 bases; bases outside gene matches: 6.